Presented here are 26 T cell receptor beta chains from one specimen sequenced in a study of OX40 agonist ivuxolimab in advanced cancers. Assay: immunoSEQ multiplex PCR; the TCRdb copy retains only in-frame clones and omits some. In the table there are roughly 62,000 clones, about nine tenths of which are singletons. Sequences were derived from CD4+ or CD8+ T cells sorted from blood, sampled in a trial of the OX40 agonist ivuxolimab. The receptors shown here come from an adult with an advanced solid tumor such as melanoma, head and neck, liver or kidney cancer.

This chain joins TRBV5-1 and TRBJ1-1, with D unclear. V lost 4 bases, J lost 1 base, and 14 bases lay in between. Germline V gives CDR1 SGHRS, CDR2 YFSETQ. The CDR3 contains 15 residues. CDR3 sequence: CASSPLPTSNTEAFF. For the CDR3, the DNA is TGCGCCAGCAGCCCGTTGCCGACATCGAACACTGAAGCTTTCTTT.

In this sample, this clone turned up once. The V call is TRBV4-1, the J call TRBJ1-1; D remains unclear. V gave up 0 bases and J gave up 1 base, with 9 bases separating them. Germline CDR1 MGHRA, CDR2 YSYEKL. The CDR3 covers 15 residues. The CDR3 nucleotides read TGCGCCAGCAGCCAAGACCAGGCCGGGAACACTGAAGCTTTCTTT. It is translated as CASSQDQAGNTEAFF.

This chain connects TRBV7-9 to TRBJ2-7, with 7 bases lining up with TRBD2. Trimming took 5 bases from V and 3 from J; bases not matched to a gene: 4. Germline V gene lookup returns CDR1 SEHNR and CDR2 FQNEAQ (reference sequence). The length of the CDR3 is 13 residues. Here the CDR3 DNA reads TGTGCCAGCAGCACACGGACTAGCTACGAGCAGTACTTC. This translates into CASSTRTSYEQYF.

This clone was recorded once. V is TRBV4-1 and J is TRBJ1-2, with D tentatively TRBD1 (5 bases). CDR1 and CDR2 (germline): MGHRA, YSYEKL. Trimming removed 0 bases from V and 4 bases from J, with 12 bases in between. The CDR3 runs 15 residues. CDR3 nucleotides: TGCGCCAGCAGCCAAGATCGATCAGGGACCTATGGCTACACCTTC. Translated: CASSQDRSGTYGYTF.

The chain couples TRBV5-6 to TRBJ2-7; a weak D match, TRBD2 (6 bases). Trimming removed 4 bases from V and 2 bases from J, with 13 bases in between. The CDR3 is 14 residues long. Germline V gives CDR1 SGHDT, CDR2 YYEEEE. The CDR3: CASSIGDSTYEQYF. The CDR3 nucleotides read TGTGCCAGCAGCATAGGGGACTCCACCTACGAGCAGTACTTC.

This clone was found once. The rearrangement links TRBV2 to TRBJ2-1, with D unresolved. V was clipped by 7 bases and J by 5 bases, with 9 bases between them. The CDR3 consists of 12 residues. The germline V gene has CDR1 SNHLY and CDR2 FYNNEI. The CDR3 nucleotides read TGTGCCAGCACATGGCTCAACAATGAGCAGTTCTTC. It codes for CASTWLNNEQFF.

The chain links TRBV7-9 to TRBJ1-2; no clear D. In germline, CDR1 is SEHNR, CDR2 FQNEAQ (reference sequence). The germline V and J ends were trimmed by 1 base and 1 base, with 13 bases remaining between them. CDR3 size: 16 residues. The CDR3 loop reads CASSLVWGGFNYGYTF. CDR3 in DNA: TGTGCCAGCAGCTTAGTTTGGGGTGGCTTTAACTATGGCTACACCTTC.

This chain connects TRBV4-3 to TRBJ2-7; TRBD2 aligns across 15 bases. Looked up from germline, CDR1 is LGHNA and CDR2 is YSLEER. V was pared by 0 bases and J by 6 bases, with 9 bases of the junction left unmatched. This CDR3 contains 18 residues. The CDR3 spells CASSQDHWSGLAGGEQYF. In nucleotides, the CDR3 is TGCGCCAGCAGCCAAGATCATTGGTCGGGACTAGCGGGAGGCGAGCAGTACTTC.

The chain is built from TRBV2 and TRBJ1-2, with D unclear. The CDR3 runs 12 residues. Trimming took off 7 bases at V and 2 bases at J, with 8 bases between the two ends. CDR1 and CDR2 (germline): SNHLY, FYNNEI. CDR3 sequence (DNA): TGTGCCAGCATATTCACCAACTATGGCTACACCTTC. Translated, it gives CASIFTNYGYTF.

V is TRBV28 and J is TRBJ2-7, with TRBD1 matching 7 bases. Germline values: CDR1 MDHEN, CDR2 SYDVKM. This CDR3 is built from 15 residues. After removal of 4 bases from V and 0 bases from J, the junction contained 6 bases not matched to a gene. CDR3 loop: CASSSSDRSSYEQYF. For the CDR3, the DNA is TGTGCCAGCAGTTCCTCGGACAGGAGCTCCTACGAGCAGTACTTC.

V and J are TRBV10-3 and TRBJ2-3; 9 bases fit TRBD1. The length of the CDR3 is 17 residues. The trim removed 3 bases at V and 2 bases at J, leaving 9 bases unmatched. Per the germline V gene, CDR1 is ENHRY and CDR2 is SYGVKD. As DNA, the CDR3 is TGTGCCATCAGTGACCCGGGACAGGGACCTCACACAGATACGCAGTATTTT. Its protein is CAISDPGQGPHTDTQYF.

J is TRBJ2-3 and V is TRBV28; D might be TRBD1 (5 bases). V was cut by 5 bases and J by 5 bases, with 11 bases left in between. The length of the CDR3 is 13 residues. Germline CDR1 and CDR2: MDHEN and SYDVKM. This chain's CDR3 is CASSIIRGDTQYF. CDR3 DNA sequence: TGTGCCAGCAGTATCATTAGGGGAGATACGCAGTATTTT. Using reference TRBV28 and TRBJ2-3 for the parts outside the CDR3, the full variable domain is DVKVTQSSRYLVKRTGEKVFLECVQDMDHENMFWYRQDPGLGLRLIYFSYDVKMKEKGDIPEGYSVSREKKERFSLILESASTNQTSMYLCASSIIRGDTQYFGPGTRLTVL.

The chain employs TRBV6-5 and TRBJ2-7, with a tentative D call TRBD1 (6 bases). V was pared by 5 bases and J by 6 bases, with 11 bases between. Germline V gene lookup returns CDR1 MNHEY and CDR2 SVGAGI. This CDR3 is 12 amino acids long. The CDR3: CASSPDSREQYF. In DNA, the CDR3 is TGTGCCAGCAGTCCGGACAGCCGCGAGCAGTACTTC.

The chain recombines TRBV7-9 with TRBJ2-1; 8 nucleotides align to TRBD2. This CDR3 comprises 16 residues. The ends lost 5 bases at V and 7 bases at J; junction bases unmatched: 13. In germline, CDR1 is SEHNR, CDR2 FQNEAQ (reference sequence). CDR3 sequence reads: CASSAPSGRERNEQFF. In DNA, the CDR3 is TGTGCCAGCAGCGCCCCTAGCGGGCGGGAGAGGAATGAGCAGTTCTTC.

The V and J genes are TRBV7-8 and TRBJ2-1; D gene uncertain. Trimming cost V 4 bases and J 4 bases, with 23 bases left between them. The CDR3 loop spans 18 amino acids. Germline CDR1 is SGHVS and CDR2 is FQNEAQ. The CDR3 here is CASSSTIVGSSDYNEQFF. The DNA for the CDR3 is TGTGCCAGCAGCTCCACCATCGTGGGATCCTCGGATTACAATGAGCAGTTCTTC. The whole variable domain, filled in from reference TRBV7-8 and TRBJ2-1, reads GAGVSQSPRYKVAKRGQDVALRCDPISGHVSLFWYQQALGQGPEFLTYFQNEAQLDKSGLPSDRFFAERPEGSVSTLKIQRTQQEDSAVYLCASSSTIVGSSDYNEQFFGPGTRLTVL.

The V call is TRBV15, the J call TRBJ2-7; the match to TRBD1 covers 7 bases. The germline gives CDR1 LNHNV, CDR2 YYDKDF (reference sequence). After removal of 6 bases from V and 3 bases from J, the junction contained 8 bases not matched to a gene. CDR3 length: 14 amino acids. In nucleotides, the CDR3 is TGTGCCACCAGAACAACAGGGGAAGGCTACGAGCAGTACTTC. This sequence encodes CATRTTGEGYEQYF.

The V and J genes are TRBV21-1 and TRBJ2-3; the table's D call, TRBD2, has no DNA check behind it. TRBV21-1 is a pseudogene segment. The CDR3 is 16 residues long. The CDR3 nucleotides are TGTGCCAGCAGCAAAGGCCTAGCGGGAGACACAGATACGCAGTATTTT. Translated, it gives CASSKGLAGDTDTQYF.

The V and J genes are TRBV27 and TRBJ1-1, with D unclear. Deletions cut 3 bases from V and 1 base from J, with 6 bases between. This CDR3 has 13 amino acids. Germline V gene sequence: CDR1 MNHEY, CDR2 SMNVEV (reference sequence). For the CDR3, the DNA is TGTGCCAGCAGTTTGACACAGAACACTGAAGCTTTCTTT. This codes for CASSLTQNTEAFF.

Remarks on this clone: Other DNA sequences within the sample encode an identical CDR3. The chain combines TRBV5-1 with TRBJ2-7; TRBD1 matches at 7 bases. Germline V gene lookup returns CDR1 SGHRS and CDR2 YFSETQ. J gave up 2 bases and V 0 bases, and 2 bases lay outside the gene matches. The CDR3 runs to 14 residues. The CDR3 sequence: CASSLGQGPYEQYF. In DNA form, the CDR3 reads TGCGCCAGCAGCTTGGGACAGGGTCCCTACGAGCAGTACTTC. Variable domain in full (rest from reference TRBV5-1 and TRBJ2-7): KAGVTQTPRYLIKTRGQQVTLSCSPISGHRSVSWYQQTPGQGLQFLFEYFSETQRNKGNFPGRFSGRQFSNSRSEMNVSTLELGDSALYLCASSLGQGPYEQYFGPGTRLTVT.

Of note for this clone: Other DNA sequences from this sample encode an identical CDR3 as well. This rearrangement joins TRBV7-9 to TRBJ2-7; a weak D match, TRBD2 (6 bases). Trimming took 5 bases from V and 2 from J, leaving 10 bases between them. Germline V gene data show CDR1 as SEHNR and CDR2 as FQNEAQ (reference sequence). The CDR3 consists of 13 residues. The CDR3 reads CASSLPGAYEQYF. The CDR3 DNA follows: TGTGCCAGCAGCCTTCCGGGGGCCTACGAGCAGTACTTC.

The chain uses TRBV4-2 and TRBJ2-1, with D possibly called TRBD1 or TRBD2 (5 bases each). The V gene lost 0 bases and the J gene lost 0 bases, with 15 bases spanning the gap. Looked up from germline, CDR1 is LGHNA and CDR2 is YNFKEQ. The CDR3 spans 18 residues. The DNA for the CDR3 is TGTGCCAGCAGCCAAGAAGCGCCTTGGGGGTCCTCCTACAATGAGCAGTTCTTC. It encodes CASSQEAPWGSSYNEQFF.

This rearrangement joins TRBV29-1 to TRBJ2-7, with 8 bases identical to TRBD2. V trimming: 6 bases; J trimming: 3 bases; junction bases outside the gene matches: 13. Germline V gene lookup returns CDR1 SQVTM and CDR2 ANQGSEA. CDR3 length: 15 residues. CDR3 amino acids: CSVTDSGNSVYEQYF. CDR3 in DNA: TGCAGCGTGACCGATAGCGGGAATTCTGTCTACGAGCAGTACTTC.

The chain carries TRBV10-2 and TRBJ2-5, with D uncertain. CDR3 length equals 15 residues. Germline values: CDR1 WSHSY, CDR2 SAAADI. The ends were cut back, 7 bases at V and 4 bases at J, with 19 bases in the middle. The CDR3 bases are TGCGCCAGCACCACCCCCGACAAAGGTCTAGAGACCCAGTACTTC. Its translation is CASTTPDKGLETQYF.

The chain recombines TRBV2 with TRBJ2-1, with D perhaps TRBD2 (6 bases). Germline V lookup: CDR1 SNHLY, CDR2 FYNNEI. V was clipped by 3 bases and J by 7 bases, with 16 bases between them. CDR3 length: 15 amino acids. DNA for the CDR3: TGTGCCAGCAGTGATAAGTCGGGAGATAGAAATGAGCAGTTCTTC. This codes for CASSDKSGDRNEQFF.

The CDR3 here is CASSSPEFDRISGNTIYF. The CDR3 DNA is TGTGCCAGCAGTTCCCCCGAATTTGACAGGATCTCTGGAAACACCATATATTTT. The gene calls are TRBV28 and TRBJ1-3, with D possibly TRBD1 on 6 matching bases. Germline V gene sequence: CDR1 MDHEN, CDR2 SYDVKM. V shed 4 bases and J shed 0 bases, with 19 bases lying between them. There are 18 residues in the CDR3.

Worth noting for this clone: Other DNA sequences of this sample code for an identical CDR3. This chain links TRBV27 with TRBJ2-7, with a weak D call TRBD1 (6 bases). The length of the CDR3 is 14 residues. Trimming took off 0 bases at V and 2 bases at J, with 8 bases between the two ends. Looked up from germline, CDR1 is MNHEY and CDR2 is SMNVEV (reference sequence). CDR3 DNA sequence: TGTGCCAGCAGTTTATCCGCAGGGGCCTACGAGCAGTACTTC. Translation: CASSLSAGAYEQYF.